This TCR beta chain was identified in a study of cytomegalovirus exposure and HLA in healthy donors. V trimming: 4 bases; J trimming: 4 bases; junction bases outside the gene matches: 0. CDR1 and CDR2 from the germline V gene are MNHNS and SASEGT. This CDR3 region has 13 residues. The PCR had 60 Vbeta and 13 Jbeta primers. Sequenced by immunoSEQ multiplex PCR; TCRdb stores in-frame clones only, minus some. The sample carries 90,000 to 120,000 clones, 60% to 85% recorded once. Sequenced sample: PBMCs. This sequence joins TRBV6-1 and TRBJ2-7; 11 nucleotides agree with TRBD2. This clonotype was obtained from a female donor in good health and CMV-seropositive. The CDR3 is CASSGTSGYEQYF. As DNA, the CDR3 is TGTGCCAGCAGTGGGACTAGCGGGTACGAGCAGTACTTC.